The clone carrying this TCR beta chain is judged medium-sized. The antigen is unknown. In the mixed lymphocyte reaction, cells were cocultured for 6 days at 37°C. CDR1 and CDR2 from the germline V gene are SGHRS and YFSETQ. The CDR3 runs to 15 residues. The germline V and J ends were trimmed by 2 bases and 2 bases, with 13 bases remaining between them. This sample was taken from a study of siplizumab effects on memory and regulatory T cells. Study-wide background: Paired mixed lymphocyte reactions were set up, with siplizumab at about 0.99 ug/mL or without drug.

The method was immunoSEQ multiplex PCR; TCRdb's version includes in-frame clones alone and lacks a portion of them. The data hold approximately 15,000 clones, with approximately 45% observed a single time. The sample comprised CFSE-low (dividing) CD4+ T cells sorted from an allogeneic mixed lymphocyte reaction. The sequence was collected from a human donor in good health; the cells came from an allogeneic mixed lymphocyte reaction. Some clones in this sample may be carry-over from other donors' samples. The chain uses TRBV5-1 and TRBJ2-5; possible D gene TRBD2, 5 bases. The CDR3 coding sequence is TGCGCCAGCAGCTTAAGGGCGGGCGTACAAGAGACCCAGTACTTC. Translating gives CASSLRAGVQETQYF.